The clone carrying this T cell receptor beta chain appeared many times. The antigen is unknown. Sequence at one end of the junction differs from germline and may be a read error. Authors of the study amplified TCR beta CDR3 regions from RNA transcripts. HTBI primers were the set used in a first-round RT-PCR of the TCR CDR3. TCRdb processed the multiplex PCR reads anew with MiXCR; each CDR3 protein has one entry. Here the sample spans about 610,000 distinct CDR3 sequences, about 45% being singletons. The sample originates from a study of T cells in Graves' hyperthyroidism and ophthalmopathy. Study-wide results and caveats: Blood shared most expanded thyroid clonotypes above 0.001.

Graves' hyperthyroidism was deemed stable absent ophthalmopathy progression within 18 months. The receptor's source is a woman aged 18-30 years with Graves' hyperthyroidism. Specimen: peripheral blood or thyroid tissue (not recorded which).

This CDR3 reads CAISVKEAQYF. CDR3 in DNA: TGTGCCATCAGTGTCAAAGAGGCCCAGTACTTC. This rearrangement joins TRBV10-3 to TRBJ2-5; D unresolved. This CDR3 has 11 amino acids. The V gene's germline CDR1 is ENHRY and CDR2 SYGVKD.